A selection of T cell receptor beta chains follows, all from one sample in a study of shared clonotypes between healthy human individuals. TCRdb's table, derived via immunoSEQ multiplex PCR, lists solely in-frame clones and lacks some. The sample carries 1,400,000 or so clones, approximately 98.5% recorded once. Sample: naive CD4+ T cells sorted from blood. Every receptor here comes from a man between 25 and 39 years old in good health. CDR3s include the opening cysteine and the closing phenylalanine or tryptophan. Each record gives: D gene, V gene, J gene, clone size, CDR3 protein, CDR3 DNA. A D gene is named only where the DNA matches it firmly. The listing skips clone size in some rows; elsewhere it reads once, few, many or a size class.

TRBD1	TRBV28	TRBJ2-7	once	CASRRGDRGGEQYF	TGTGCCAGCAGAAGGGGGGACAGGGGTGGCGAGCAGTACTTC
NA	TRBV6-1	TRBJ2-6	NA	CASSGGVRSGANVLTF	TGTGCCAGCAGTGGGGGGGTGCGCTCTGGGGCCAACGTCCTGACTTTC
TRBD2	TRBV11-3	TRBJ2-1	NA	CASSFGGTGNEQFF	TGTGCCAGCAGCTTCGGGGGGACTGGCAATGAGCAGTTCTTC
NA	TRBV5-4	TRBJ2-7	NA	CASSHKGRDLAYEQYF	TGTGCCAGCAGCCACAAGGGGCGGGACCTCGCCTACGAGCAGTACTTC
NA	TRBV5-1	TRBJ2-2	NA	CASSFTTKNTGELFF	TGCGCCAGCAGCTTCACCACGAAGAACACCGGGGAGCTGTTTTTT
NA	TRBV7-8	TRBJ2-1	NA	CASSRFGPPRVNEQFF	TGTGCCAGCAGCCGCTTTGGGCCCCCAAGGGTGAATGAGCAGTTCTTC
TRBD2	TRBV4-1	TRBJ2-5	NA	CASSQDRRGGETQYF	TGCGCCAGCAGCCAAGATCGGAGGGGAGGGGAGACCCAGTACTTC
NA	TRBV29-1	TRBJ2-5	NA	CSVDAIQETQYF	TGCAGCGTTGATGCAATCCAAGAGACCCAGTACTTC
TRBD1	TRBV28	TRBJ1-5	NA	CAINRGLQPQHF	TGTGCCATCAACAGGGGGCTTCAGCCCCAGCATTTT
TRBD1	TRBV28	TRBJ1-2	NA	CASTWDRGLGYTF	TGTGCCAGCACCTGGGACAGGGGGCTTGGCTACACCTTC
TRBD2	TRBV6-1	TRBJ2-7	once	CASSGSGIGYEQYF	TGTGCCAGCAGTGGAAGCGGGATCGGGTACGAGCAGTACTTC
NA	TRBV5-1	TRBJ1-4	NA	CASSLEAGPNEKLFF	TGCGCCAGCAGCTTGGAGGCGGGGCCTAATGAAAAACTGTTTTTT
NA	TRBV7-9	TRBJ2-7	NA	CASSSHSTGFGDEQYF	TGTGCCAGCAGCTCGCACTCCACAGGGTTCGGCGACGAGCAGTACTTC
NA	TRBV5-6	TRBJ1-3	NA	CASSLVGTPGNTIYF	TGTGCCAGCAGCTTGGTAGGAACCCCTGGAAACACCATATATTTT
NA	TRBV5-1	TRBJ2-3	NA	CASSIDPPDLTDTQYF	TGCGCCAGCAGCATAGACCCACCGGATCTCACAGATACGCAGTATTTT
NA	TRBV5-4	TRBJ2-5	NA	CASSLGGALQETQYF	TGTGCCAGCAGCTTGGGGGGGGCGCTCCAAGAGACCCAGTACTTC
TRBD1	TRBV7-9	TRBJ2-5	once	CASRPRGRETQYF	TGTGCCAGCAGGCCCAGGGGGCGGGAGACCCAGTACTTC